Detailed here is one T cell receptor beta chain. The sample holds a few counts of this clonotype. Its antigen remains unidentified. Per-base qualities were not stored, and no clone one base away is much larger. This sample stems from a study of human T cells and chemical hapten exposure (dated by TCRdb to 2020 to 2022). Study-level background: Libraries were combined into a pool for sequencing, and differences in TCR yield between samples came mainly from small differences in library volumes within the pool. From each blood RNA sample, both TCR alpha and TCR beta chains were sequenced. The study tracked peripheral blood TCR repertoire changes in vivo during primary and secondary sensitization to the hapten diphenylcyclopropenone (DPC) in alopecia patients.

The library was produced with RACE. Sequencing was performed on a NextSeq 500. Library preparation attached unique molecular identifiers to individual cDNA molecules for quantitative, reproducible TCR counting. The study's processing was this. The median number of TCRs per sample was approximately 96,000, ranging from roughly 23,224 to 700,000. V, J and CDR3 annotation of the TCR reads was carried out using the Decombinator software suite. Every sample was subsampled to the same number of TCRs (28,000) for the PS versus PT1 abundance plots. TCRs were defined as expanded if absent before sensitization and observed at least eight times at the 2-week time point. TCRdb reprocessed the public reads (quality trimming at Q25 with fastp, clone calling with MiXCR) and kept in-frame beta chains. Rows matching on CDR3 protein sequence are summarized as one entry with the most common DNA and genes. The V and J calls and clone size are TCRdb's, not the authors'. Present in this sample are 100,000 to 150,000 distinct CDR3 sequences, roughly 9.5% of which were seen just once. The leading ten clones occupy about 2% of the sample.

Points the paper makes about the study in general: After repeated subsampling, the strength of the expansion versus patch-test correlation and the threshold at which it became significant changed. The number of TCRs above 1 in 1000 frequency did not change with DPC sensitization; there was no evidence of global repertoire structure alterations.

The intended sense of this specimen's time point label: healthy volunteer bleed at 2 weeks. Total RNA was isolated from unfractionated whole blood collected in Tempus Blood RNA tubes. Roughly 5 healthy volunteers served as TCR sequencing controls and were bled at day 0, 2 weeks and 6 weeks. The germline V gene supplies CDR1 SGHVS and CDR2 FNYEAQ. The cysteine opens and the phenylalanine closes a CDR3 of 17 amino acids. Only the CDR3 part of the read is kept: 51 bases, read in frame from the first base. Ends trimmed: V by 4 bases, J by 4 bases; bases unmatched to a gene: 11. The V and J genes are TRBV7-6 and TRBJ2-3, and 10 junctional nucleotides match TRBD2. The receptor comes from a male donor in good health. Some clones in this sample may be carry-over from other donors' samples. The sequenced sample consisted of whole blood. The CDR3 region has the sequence CASSSGQAGGGADTQYF. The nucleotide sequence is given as TGTGCCAGCAGCTCGGGACAAGCGGGAGGGGGGGCAGATACGCAGTATTTT.